These 18 T cell receptor beta chains share one sample of origin, sequenced in a study of beta chain features in type 1 diabetes (dated by TCRdb to the late 2010s). The paper's findings and limits, for the study overall: In all four CD4+ subsets, TCRB CDR3 length was moderately but significantly shorter in type 1 diabetes patients.

These receptors' targets are unknown. To prepare the library, the immunoSEQ multiplex PCR assay was applied. All of the isolated RNA was reverse transcribed with the High Capacity cDNA Reverse Transcription Kit, so expressed TCRB transcripts were sequenced. Held by TCRdb, this immuneACCESS table contains in-frame sequences only and omits some clones. Under half of the omission traces to an unresolved V gene where checked; the cause of the rest is unknown. A total of 500,000 to 850,000 clones appear in this sample, more than 13% of them only once. In total, the top ten clones hold 0.03% to 0.04% of the sample. Specimen: naive CD4+ T cells from blood. According to the study, the label for this sample's cell subset or site signals: true naive CD4+ T cells. The receptors shown here come from a man between 18 and 35 years old with type 1 diabetes.

The gene calls are TRBV28 and TRBJ1-6, with D possibly matching TRBD1 (5 bases). Trimming took off 4 bases at V and 7 bases at J, with 11 bases between the two ends. The CDR3 is made up of 14 amino acids. Germline V gives CDR1 MDHEN, CDR2 SYDVKM. The CDR3 region is CASSSQGLNSPLHF. Written as DNA, the CDR3 is TGTGCCAGCAGTTCTCAGGGTTTGAATTCACCCCTCCACTTT.

This clone was observed a handful of times. This chain connects TRBV11-2 to TRBJ2-1, with D perhaps matching TRBD1 (5 bases). The CDR3 is 14 amino acids. The V end was cut by 8 bases, the J end by 0 bases, with 11 bases between. Germline V gene sequence: CDR1 SGHAT, CDR2 FQNNGV. The CDR3 protein is CASVGASSYNEQFF. As DNA, the CDR3 is TGTGCCAGCGTAGGGGCCAGCTCCTACAATGAGCAGTTCTTC.

A remark on this clone: Other DNA sequences in this specimen translate into the identical CDR3. Here the CDR3 DNA reads TGTGCCAGCTCACCGGACGGAGACTATGGCTACACCTTC. Encoded protein: CASSPDGDYGYTF. The rearrangement uses TRBV18 and TRBJ1-2; D unclear. This CDR3 has 13 residues. With 3 bases removed from V and 3 bases from J, the gap between germline ends came to 8 bases. CDR1 and CDR2 from the germline V gene are KGHSH and LQKENI.

The chain has TRBV5-1 and TRBJ2-2; D is undetermined. CDR1 SGHRS and CDR2 YFSETQ come from the germline V gene. The CDR3 loop spans 14 amino acids. V was trimmed by 3 bases and J by 1 base, leaving 7 bases between them. The CDR3 region has the DNA TGCGCCAGCAGCTCGCTGGGGAACACCGGGGAGCTGTTTTTT. Amino acids: CASSSLGNTGELFF.

The rearrangement uses TRBV6-6 and TRBJ2-3; D not resolved. Germline CDR1 is MNHNY and CDR2 is SVGAGI (reference sequence). This CDR3 has 15 residues. The V end was cut by 5 bases, the J end by 4 bases, with 16 bases between. For the CDR3, the DNA is TGTGCCAGCAGTAGGACCCTTACAGCGTCAGATACGCAGTATTTT. Protein product: CASSRTLTASDTQYF.

Comments on this clone: This CDR3 is also generated by other DNA sequences in the sample. This rearrangement joins TRBV5-1 to TRBJ2-1; 10 positions agree with TRBD2. The V gene end was trimmed by 5 bases and the J gene end by 2 bases; junction bases not matched to a gene: 1. The CDR3 is made up of 14 amino acids. Germline CDR1 SGHRS, CDR2 YFSETQ. The CDR3 DNA reads as TGCGCCAGCAGTACTAGCGGGACCTACAATGAGCAGTTCTTC. Translation gives CASSTSGTYNEQFF.

The chain recombines TRBV14 with TRBJ1-1, with TRBD1 matching over 8 bases. The CDR3 totals 15 residues. Germline loops: CDR1 SGHDN, CDR2 FVKESK. Germline trimming cut 4 bases from V and 5 bases from J; bases unmatched to any gene: 9. The CDR3 loop is CASSLRTGSGTEAFF. The DNA of the CDR3 is TGTGCCAGCAGCCTACGGACAGGGTCGGGAACTGAAGCTTTCTTT. The full variable domain, its missing parts supplied by reference TRBV14 and TRBJ1-1, is EAGVTQFPSHSVIEKGQTVTLRCDPISGHDNLYWYRRVMGKEIKFLLHFVKESKQDESGMPNNRFLAERTGGTYSTLKVQPAELEDSGVYFCASSLRTGSGTEAFFGQGTRLTVV.

The rearrangement joins TRBV7-9 to TRBJ1-2; D not certain. V was trimmed by 8 bases and J by 6 bases, leaving 13 bases between them. CDR3 length equals 12 residues. Germline CDR1 and CDR2: SEHNR and FQNEAQ (reference sequence). The CDR3 DNA sequence: TGTGCCAGCGGACTGAGGATAAATGGCTACACCTTC. It yields the protein CASGLRINGYTF.

The chain couples TRBV30 to TRBJ1-4, with D unclear. This CDR3 has 14 amino acids. The V gene's germline CDR1 is GTSNPN and CDR2 SVGIG (reference sequence). V lost 7 bases, J lost 3 bases, and 15 bases lay in between. The chain's CDR3 is CASDGRRANEKLFF. CDR3 coding DNA: TGTGCCTCCGACGGGAGGAGGGCTAATGAAAAACTGTTTTTT.

The chain recombines TRBV7-9 with TRBJ2-3; 9 nucleotides align to TRBD2. The CDR3 length is 18 residues. V lost 2 bases to trimming and J lost 0 bases; unmatched junction nucleotides: 9. Per the germline V gene, CDR1 is SEHNR and CDR2 is FQNEAQ (reference sequence). CDR3 sequence: CASSLRSSGVPSTDTQYF. CDR3 nucleotides: TGTGCCAGCAGCTTAAGGTCTAGCGGGGTGCCTAGCACAGATACGCAGTATTTT.

With regard to this clone: The same CDR3 is also encoded by other DNA sequences in this sample. V gene TRBV28 combines with J gene TRBJ1-5; D unresolved. V was shortened by 3 bases and J by 5 bases, with 5 bases between the two germline ends. CDR1 is MDHEN and CDR2 is SYDVKM in the germline V gene. This CDR3 comprises 12 residues. CDR3 region: CASSLSHQPQHF. Here the CDR3 DNA reads TGTGCCAGCAGTTTGTCGCATCAGCCCCAGCATTTT. The variable domain in full, with the rest retrieved from reference TRBV28 and TRBJ1-5, is DVKVTQSSRYLVKRTGEKVFLECVQDMDHENMFWYRQDPGLGLRLIYFSYDVKMKEKGDIPEGYSVSREKKERFSLILESASTNQTSMYLCASSLSHQPQHFGDGTRLSIL.

The rearrangement joins TRBV29-1 to TRBJ2-5; weak D call: TRBD1 (5 bases). The germline CDR1 and CDR2 sequences are SQVTM and ANQGSEA. Deletions cut 7 bases from V and 5 bases from J, with 14 bases between. CDR3 length: 12 residues. The CDR3 loop is CSATPGKETQYF. The CDR3 DNA reads as TGCAGCGCCACCCCAGGGAAGGAGACCCAGTACTTC.

V gene TRBV7-2 combines with J gene TRBJ1-3; D remains ambiguous. Trimming took 4 bases from V and 8 from J, leaving 15 bases between them. Germline CDR1 and CDR2: SGHTA and FQGNSA. The CDR3 spans 14 residues. The CDR3 loop reads CASSSGGVVDTIYF. In DNA form, the CDR3 reads TGTGCCAGCAGCTCTGGAGGCGTCGTCGACACCATATATTTT.

The chain has TRBV4-1 and TRBJ2-3; the D is unclear. Germline CDR1 reads MGHRA; CDR2 reads YSYEKL. V was trimmed by 3 bases and J by 5 bases, leaving 15 bases between them. The CDR3 is made up of 15 amino acids. The CDR3 DNA reads TGCGCCAGCAGCCAGCTCCGACCGGGTGGAGATACGCAGTATTTT. It yields the protein CASSQLRPGGDTQYF.

This clone has just a few counts. This chain connects TRBV5-6 to TRBJ2-1; 10 bases agree with TRBD1. Germline CDR1 SGHDT, CDR2 YYEEEE. This CDR3 has 15 residues. V shed 4 bases and J 6 bases; nucleotides not matched to a gene: 7. This chain's CDR3 is CASSHAGTGVNEQFF. The CDR3 DNA is TGTGCCAGCAGCCATGCCGGGACAGGGGTCAATGAGCAGTTCTTC.

In the case of this clone: Germline and junction disagree at one end, which may indicate a read error. The rearrangement links TRBV7-7 to TRBJ2-1; 7 bases agree with TRBD2. The CDR3 totals 13 residues. Germline V gene sequence: CDR1 SSHAT, CDR2 FNYEAQ (reference sequence). CDR3 loop: CASSLGAGDEQFF. CDR3 nucleotide sequence: TGTGCTAGCAGCTTAGGTGCGGGGGATGAGCAGTTCTTC.

This clone was recorded a few times. The gene calls are TRBV4-2 and TRBJ1-3; no firm D call. In germline, CDR1 is LGHNA, CDR2 YNFKEQ. This CDR3 contains 15 residues. V lost 0 bases and J lost 0, with 6 bases in between. In DNA form, the CDR3 reads TGTGCCAGCAGCCAAGACAGAGTCTCTGGAAACACCATATATTTT. Its translation: CASSQDRVSGNTIYF.

This sequence joins TRBV2 and TRBJ2-7; perhaps TRBD2 as D (5 bases). Germline loops: CDR1 SNHLY, CDR2 FYNNEI. The CDR3 extends over 12 amino acids. The ends were cut back, 7 bases at V and 5 bases at J, with 12 bases in the middle. The CDR3 sequence is CASMVGGDEQYF. Here the CDR3 DNA reads TGTGCCAGCATGGTCGGAGGTGACGAGCAGTACTTC.